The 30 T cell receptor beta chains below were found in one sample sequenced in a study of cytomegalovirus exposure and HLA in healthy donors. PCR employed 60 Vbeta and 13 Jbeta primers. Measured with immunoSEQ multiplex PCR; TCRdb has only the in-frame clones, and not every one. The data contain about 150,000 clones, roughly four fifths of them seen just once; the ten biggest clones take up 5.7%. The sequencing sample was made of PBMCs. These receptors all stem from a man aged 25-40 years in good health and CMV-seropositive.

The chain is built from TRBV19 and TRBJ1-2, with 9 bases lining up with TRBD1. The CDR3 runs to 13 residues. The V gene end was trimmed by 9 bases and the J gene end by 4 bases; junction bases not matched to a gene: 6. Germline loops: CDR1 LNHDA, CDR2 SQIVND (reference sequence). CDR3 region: CASSGGQGYGYTF. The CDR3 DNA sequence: TGTGCCAGCTCGGGGGGACAGGGCTATGGCTACACCTTC.

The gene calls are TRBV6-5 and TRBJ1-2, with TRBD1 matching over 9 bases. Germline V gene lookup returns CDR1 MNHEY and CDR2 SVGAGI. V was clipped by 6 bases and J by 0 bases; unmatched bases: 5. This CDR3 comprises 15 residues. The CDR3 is CASSLGQGTNYGYTF. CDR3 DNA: TGTGCCAGCAGCCTTGGACAGGGGACTAACTATGGCTACACCTTC.

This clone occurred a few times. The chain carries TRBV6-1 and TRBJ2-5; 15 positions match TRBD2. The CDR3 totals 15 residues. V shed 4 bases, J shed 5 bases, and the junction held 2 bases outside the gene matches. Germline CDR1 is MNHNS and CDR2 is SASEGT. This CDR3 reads CASSGTSGGAETQYF. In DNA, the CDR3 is TGTGCCAGCAGTGGGACTAGCGGGGGGGCCGAGACCCAGTACTTC.

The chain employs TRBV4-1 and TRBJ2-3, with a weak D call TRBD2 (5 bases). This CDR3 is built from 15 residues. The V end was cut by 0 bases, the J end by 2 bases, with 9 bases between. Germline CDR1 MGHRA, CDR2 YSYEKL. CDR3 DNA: TGCGCCAGCAGCCAAGAACCAGGACTCACAGATACGCAGTATTTT. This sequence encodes CASSQEPGLTDTQYF.

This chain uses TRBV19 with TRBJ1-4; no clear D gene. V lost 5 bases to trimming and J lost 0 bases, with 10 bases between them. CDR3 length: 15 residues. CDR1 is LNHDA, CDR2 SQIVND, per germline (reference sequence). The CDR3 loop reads CASSYQVSTNEKLFF. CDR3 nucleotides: TGTGCCAGTAGTTATCAGGTTTCAACTAATGAAAAACTGTTTTTT.

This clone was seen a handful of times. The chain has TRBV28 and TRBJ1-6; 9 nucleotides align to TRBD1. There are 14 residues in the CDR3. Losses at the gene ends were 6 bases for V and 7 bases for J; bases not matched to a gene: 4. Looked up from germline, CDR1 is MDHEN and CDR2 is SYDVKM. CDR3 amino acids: CASRRDRVNSPLHF. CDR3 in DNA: TGTGCCAGCAGAAGGGACAGGGTGAATTCACCCCTCCACTTT. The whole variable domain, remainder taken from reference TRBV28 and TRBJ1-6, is DVKVTQSSRYLVKRTGEKVFLECVQDMDHENMFWYRQDPGLGLRLIYFSYDVKMKEKGDIPEGYSVSREKKERFSLILESASTNQTSMYLCASRRDRVNSPLHFGNGTRLTVT.

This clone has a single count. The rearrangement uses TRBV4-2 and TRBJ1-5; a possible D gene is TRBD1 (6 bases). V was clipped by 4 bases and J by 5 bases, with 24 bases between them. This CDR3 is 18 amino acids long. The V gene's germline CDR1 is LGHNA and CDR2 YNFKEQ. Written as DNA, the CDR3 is TGTGCCAGCAGCCGCTCACCAGGGGCAGGCGGCAGGGATCAGCCCCAGCATTTT. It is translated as CASSRSPGAGGRDQPQHF.

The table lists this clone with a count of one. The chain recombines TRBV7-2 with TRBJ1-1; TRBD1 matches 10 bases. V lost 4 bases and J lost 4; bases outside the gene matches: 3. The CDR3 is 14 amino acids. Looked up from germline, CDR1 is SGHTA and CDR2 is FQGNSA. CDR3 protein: CASSSRTGGTEAFF. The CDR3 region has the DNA TGTGCCAGCAGCTCTAGGACAGGGGGCACTGAAGCTTTCTTT.

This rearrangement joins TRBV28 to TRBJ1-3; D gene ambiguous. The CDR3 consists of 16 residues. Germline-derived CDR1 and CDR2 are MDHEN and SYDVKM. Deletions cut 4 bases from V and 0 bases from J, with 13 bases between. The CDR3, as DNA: TGTGCCAGCAGTTCGATCCCCGGGAACTCTGGAAACACCATATATTTT. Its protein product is CASSSIPGNSGNTIYF.

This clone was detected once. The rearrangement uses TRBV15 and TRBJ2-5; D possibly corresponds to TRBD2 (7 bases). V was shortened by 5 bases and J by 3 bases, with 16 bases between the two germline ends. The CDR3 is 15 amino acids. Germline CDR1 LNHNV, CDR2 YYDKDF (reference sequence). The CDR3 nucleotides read TGTGCCACCAGCGGCGGAGGGGGGGCCAAAGAGACCCAGTACTTC. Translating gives CATSGGGGAKETQYF. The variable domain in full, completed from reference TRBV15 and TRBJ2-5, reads DAMVIQNPRYQVTQFGKPVTLSCSQTLNHNVMYWYQQKSSQAPKLLFHYYDKDFNNEADTPDNFQSRRPNTSFCFLDIRSPGLGDTAMYLCATSGGGGAKETQYFGPGTRLLVL.

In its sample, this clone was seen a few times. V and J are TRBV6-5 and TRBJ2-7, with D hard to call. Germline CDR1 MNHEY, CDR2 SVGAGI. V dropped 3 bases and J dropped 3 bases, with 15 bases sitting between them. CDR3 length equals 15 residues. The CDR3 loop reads CASSYLPTLNYEQYF. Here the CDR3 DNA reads TGTGCCAGCAGTTATTTGCCGACACTGAACTACGAGCAGTACTTC.

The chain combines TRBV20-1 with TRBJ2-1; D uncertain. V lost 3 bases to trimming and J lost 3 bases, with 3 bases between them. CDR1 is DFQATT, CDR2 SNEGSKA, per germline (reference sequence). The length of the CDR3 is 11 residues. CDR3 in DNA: TGCAGTGCTAGCCTCTACAATGAGCAGTTCTTC. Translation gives CSASLYNEQFF.

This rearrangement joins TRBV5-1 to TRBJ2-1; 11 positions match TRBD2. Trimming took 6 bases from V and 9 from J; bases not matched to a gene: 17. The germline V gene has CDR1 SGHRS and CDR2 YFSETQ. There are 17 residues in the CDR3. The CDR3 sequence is CASKIEAIAGGHREQFF. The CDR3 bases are TGCGCCAGCAAGATCGAAGCGATAGCGGGGGGGCACCGTGAGCAGTTCTTC.

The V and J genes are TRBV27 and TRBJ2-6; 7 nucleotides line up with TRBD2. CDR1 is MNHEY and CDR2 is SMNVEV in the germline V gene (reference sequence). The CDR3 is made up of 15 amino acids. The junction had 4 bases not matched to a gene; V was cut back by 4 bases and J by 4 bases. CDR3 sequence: CASSSLAGGANVLTF. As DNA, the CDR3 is TGTGCCAGCAGTTCATTAGCGGGCGGGGCCAACGTCCTGACTTTC. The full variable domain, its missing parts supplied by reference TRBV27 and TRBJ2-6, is EAQVTQNPRYLITVTGKKLTVTCSQNMNHEYMSWYRQDPGLGLRQIYYSMNVEVTDKGDVPEGYKVSRKEKRNFPLILESPSPNQTSLYFCASSSLAGGANVLTFGAGSRLTVL.

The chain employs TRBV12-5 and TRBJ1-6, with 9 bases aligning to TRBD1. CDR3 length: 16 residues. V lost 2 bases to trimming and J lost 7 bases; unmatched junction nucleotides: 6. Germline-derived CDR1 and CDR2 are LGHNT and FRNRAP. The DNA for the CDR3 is TGTGCTAGTGGTTTGCCGGGACAGGGCCGAAATTCACCCCTCCACTTT. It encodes CASGLPGQGRNSPLHF.

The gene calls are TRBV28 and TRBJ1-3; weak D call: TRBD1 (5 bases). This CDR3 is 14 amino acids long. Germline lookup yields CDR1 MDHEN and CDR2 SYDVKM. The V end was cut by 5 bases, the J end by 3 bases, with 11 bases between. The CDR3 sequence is CASSDQGFGNTIYF. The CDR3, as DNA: TGTGCCAGCAGTGACCAGGGATTTGGAAACACCATATATTTT.

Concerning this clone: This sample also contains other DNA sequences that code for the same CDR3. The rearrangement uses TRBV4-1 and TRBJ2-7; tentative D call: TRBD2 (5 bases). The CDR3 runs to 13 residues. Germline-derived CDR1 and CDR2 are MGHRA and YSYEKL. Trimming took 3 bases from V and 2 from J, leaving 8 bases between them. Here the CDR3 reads CASSQGSTYEQYF. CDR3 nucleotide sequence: TGCGCCAGCAGCCAGGGGAGCACCTACGAGCAGTACTTC.

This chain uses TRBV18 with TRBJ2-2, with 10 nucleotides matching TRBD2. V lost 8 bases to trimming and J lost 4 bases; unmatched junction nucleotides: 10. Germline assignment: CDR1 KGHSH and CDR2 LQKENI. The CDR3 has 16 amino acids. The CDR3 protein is CASTPERGGPTGELFF. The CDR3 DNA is TGTGCCAGCACCCCGGAGCGGGGGGGCCCCACCGGGGAGCTGTTTTTT.

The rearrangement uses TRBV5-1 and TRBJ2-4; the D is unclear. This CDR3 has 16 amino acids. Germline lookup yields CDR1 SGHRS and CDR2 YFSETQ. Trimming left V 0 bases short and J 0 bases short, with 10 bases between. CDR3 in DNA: TGCGCCAGCAGCTTGGATCCAATACTAGCCAAAAACATTCAGTACTTC. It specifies CASSLDPILAKNIQYF.

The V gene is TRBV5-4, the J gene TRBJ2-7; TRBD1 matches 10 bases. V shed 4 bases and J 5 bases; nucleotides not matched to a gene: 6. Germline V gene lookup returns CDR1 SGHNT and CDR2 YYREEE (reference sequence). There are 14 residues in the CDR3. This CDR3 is CASSARDRGHEQYF. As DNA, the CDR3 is TGTGCCAGCAGCGCCCGGGACAGGGGCCACGAGCAGTACTTC. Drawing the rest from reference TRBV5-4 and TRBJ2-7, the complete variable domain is ETGVTQSPTHLIKTRGQQVTLRCSSQSGHNTVSWYQQALGQGPQFIFQYYREEENGRGNFPPRFSGLQFPNYSSELNVNALELDDSALYLCASSARDRGHEQYFGPGTRLTVT.

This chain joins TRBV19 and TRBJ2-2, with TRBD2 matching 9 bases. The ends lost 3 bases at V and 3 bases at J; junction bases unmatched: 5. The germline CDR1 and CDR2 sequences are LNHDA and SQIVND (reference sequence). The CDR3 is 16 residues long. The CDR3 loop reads CASSMGRGGYTGELFF. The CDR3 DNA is TGTGCCAGTAGTATGGGGCGGGGGGGATACACCGGGGAGCTGTTTTTT.

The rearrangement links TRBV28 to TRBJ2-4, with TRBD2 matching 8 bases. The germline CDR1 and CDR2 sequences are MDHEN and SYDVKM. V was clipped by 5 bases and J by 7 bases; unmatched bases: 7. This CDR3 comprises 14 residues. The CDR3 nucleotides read TGTGCCAGCAGTCCCAGCGGGAGAGGGAACATTCAGTACTTC. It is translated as CASSPSGRGNIQYF.

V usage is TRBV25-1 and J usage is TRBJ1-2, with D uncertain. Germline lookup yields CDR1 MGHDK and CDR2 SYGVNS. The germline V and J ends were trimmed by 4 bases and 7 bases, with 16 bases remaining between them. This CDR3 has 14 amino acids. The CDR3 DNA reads TGTGCCAGCAGTGGGGGATTGGAGGAGTTTGGCTACACCTTC. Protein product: CASSGGLEEFGYTF.

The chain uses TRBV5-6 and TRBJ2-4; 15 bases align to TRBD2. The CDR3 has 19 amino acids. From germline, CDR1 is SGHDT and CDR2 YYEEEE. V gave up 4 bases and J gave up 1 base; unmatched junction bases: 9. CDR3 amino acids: CASSRTGLAGGEAKNIQYF. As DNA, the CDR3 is TGTGCCAGCAGCCGGACCGGACTAGCGGGAGGGGAGGCCAAAAACATTCAGTACTTC.

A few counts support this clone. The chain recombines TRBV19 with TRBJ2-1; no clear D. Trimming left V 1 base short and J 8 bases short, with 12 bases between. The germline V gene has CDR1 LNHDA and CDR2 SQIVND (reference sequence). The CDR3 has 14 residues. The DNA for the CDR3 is TGTGCCAGTAGTATAGTACCCCCCCGCGATGAGCAGTTCTTC. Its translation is CASSIVPPRDEQFF. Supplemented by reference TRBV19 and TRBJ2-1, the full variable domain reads DGGITQSPKYLFRKEGQNVTLSCEQNLNHDAMYWYRQDPGQGLRLIYYSQIVNDFQKGDIAEGYSVSREKKESFPLTVTSAQKNPTAFYLCASSIVPPRDEQFFGPGTRLTVL.

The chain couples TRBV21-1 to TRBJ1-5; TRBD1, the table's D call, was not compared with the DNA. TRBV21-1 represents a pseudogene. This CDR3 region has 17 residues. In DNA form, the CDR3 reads TGTGCCAGCAGCAACGGGACAGGGGAGAGGGGCAATCAGCCCCAGCATTTT. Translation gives CASSNGTGERGNQPQHF.

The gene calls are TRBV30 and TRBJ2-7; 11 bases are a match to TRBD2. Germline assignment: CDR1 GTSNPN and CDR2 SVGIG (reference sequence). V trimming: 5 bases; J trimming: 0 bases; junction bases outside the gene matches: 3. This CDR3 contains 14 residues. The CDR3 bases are TGTGCCTGGGAGACTAGCGGGGCCTCCTACGAGCAGTACTTC. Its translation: CAWETSGASYEQYF.

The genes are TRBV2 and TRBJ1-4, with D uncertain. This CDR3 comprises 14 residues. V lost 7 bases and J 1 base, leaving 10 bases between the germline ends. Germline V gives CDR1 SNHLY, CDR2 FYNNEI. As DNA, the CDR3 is TGTGCCAGCAATCTGTTATTAACTAATGAAAAACTGTTTTTT. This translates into CASNLLLTNEKLFF. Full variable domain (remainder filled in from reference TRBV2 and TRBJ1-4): EPEVTQTPSHQVTQMGQEVILRCVPISNHLYFYWYRQILGQKVEFLVSFYNNEISEKSEIFDDQFSVERPDGSNFTLKIRSTKLEDSAMYFCASNLLLTNEKLFFGSGTQLSVL.

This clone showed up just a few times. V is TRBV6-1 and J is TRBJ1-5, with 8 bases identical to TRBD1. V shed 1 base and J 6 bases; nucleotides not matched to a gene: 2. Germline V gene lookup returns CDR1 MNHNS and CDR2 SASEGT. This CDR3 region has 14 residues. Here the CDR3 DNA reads TGTGCCAGCAGTGAAGGACAGGGGTTTCAGCCCCAGCATTTT. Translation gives CASSEGQGFQPQHF.

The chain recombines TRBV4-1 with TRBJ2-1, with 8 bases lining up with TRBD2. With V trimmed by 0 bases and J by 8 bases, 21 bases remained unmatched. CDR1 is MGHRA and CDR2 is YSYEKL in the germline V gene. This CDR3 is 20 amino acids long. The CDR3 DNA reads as TGCGCCAGCAGCCAAGATATAATGGGGGGGCGGGGGGCCCTTTTCGATGAGCAGTTCTTC. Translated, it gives CASSQDIMGGRGALFDEQFF.